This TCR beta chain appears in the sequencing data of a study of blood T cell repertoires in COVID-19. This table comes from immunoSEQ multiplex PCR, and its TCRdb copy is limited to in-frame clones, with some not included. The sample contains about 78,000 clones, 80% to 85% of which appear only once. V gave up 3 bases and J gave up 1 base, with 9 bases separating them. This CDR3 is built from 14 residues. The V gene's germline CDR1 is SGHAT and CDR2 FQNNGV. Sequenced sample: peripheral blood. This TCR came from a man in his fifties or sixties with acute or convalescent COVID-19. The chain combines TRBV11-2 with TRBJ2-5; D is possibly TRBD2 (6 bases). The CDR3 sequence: CASSFHGGQETQYF. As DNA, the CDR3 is TGTGCCAGCAGCTTTCACGGGGGCCAAGAGACCCAGTACTTC.